What follows are 25 T cell receptor beta chains derived from one specimen sequenced in a study of T cell responses to AZD1222 COVID-19 vaccine. Sequencing used immunoSEQ multiplex PCR; TCRdb keeps in-frame clones, though not all of them. Among some 120,000 clones, 93% were seen once, and the ten largest hold 3.1%. Sequencing was performed on peripheral blood, taken on day 0 of AZD1222 vaccination. Receptor source: an adult in good health.

This chain joins TRBV6-4 and TRBJ1-5; weak D call: TRBD1 (5 bases). V lost 5 bases and J 2 bases, leaving 10 bases between the germline ends. CDR1 MRHNA and CDR2 SNTAGT come from the germline V gene. The CDR3 contains 14 residues. The CDR3 region is CASSLDSGNQPQHF. In DNA, the CDR3 is TGTGCCAGCAGTTTAGACAGCGGCAATCAGCCCCAGCATTTT.

The chain has TRBV7-2 and TRBJ1-1; D remains unclear. Trimming removed 2 bases at V and 7 bases at J, with 8 bases between. The CDR3 has 12 residues. Germline assignment: CDR1 SGHTA and CDR2 FQGNSA. The CDR3, as DNA: TGTGCCAGCAGCTTAAGTCCTAATGAAGCTTTCTTT. Protein sequence: CASSLSPNEAFF. The full variable domain, its missing parts supplied by reference TRBV7-2 and TRBJ1-1, is GAGVSQSPSNKVTEKGKDVELRCDPISGHTALYWYRQSLGQGLEFLIYFQGNSAPDKSGLPSDRFSAERTGGSVSTLTIQRTQQEDSAVYLCASSLSPNEAFFGQGTRLTVV.

The V and J genes are TRBV3-1 (or the pseudogene TRBV3-2) and TRBJ2-1; 9 nucleotides match TRBD2. The CDR3 has 15 residues. V trimming: 1 base; J trimming: 4 bases; junction bases outside the gene matches: 2. Germline values: CDR1 LGHDT, CDR2 YNNKEL (reference sequence). The chain's CDR3 is CASSQGTSVYNEQFF. The CDR3 coding sequence is TGTGCCAGCAGCCAAGGGACTAGCGTGTACAATGAGCAGTTCTTC.

This clone was recorded once. CDR3 DNA sequence: TGTGCCAGCAGTCAGAGGGCCGTGTCCTACGAGCAGTACTTC. Its protein product is CASSQRAVSYEQYF. The J gene is TRBJ2-7, the V gene TRBV9, with TRBD2 as a possible D gene (5 bases). Germline CDR1 SGDLS, CDR2 YYNGEE. Trimming pared 5 bases from V and 1 base from J, leaving 13 bases between. CDR3 length: 14 amino acids. Full variable domain (missing parts from reference TRBV9 and TRBJ2-7): DSGVTQTPKHLITATGQRVTLRCSPRSGDLSVYWYQQSLDQGLQFLIQYYNGEERAKGNILERFSAQQFPDLHSELNLSSLELGDSALYFCASSQRAVSYEQYFGPGTRLTVT.

This clone was recorded only once. The J gene is TRBJ2-7, the V gene TRBV10-3, with D perhaps given as TRBD1 or TRBD2 (5 bases each). The CDR3 has 13 amino acids. Per germline, CDR1 ENHRY and CDR2 SYGVKD. The ends were cut back, 11 bases at V and 5 bases at J, with 19 bases in the middle. The chain's CDR3 is CASRARGSDEQYF. The CDR3 nucleotides read TGTGCCTCCAGGGCTAGAGGTAGCGACGAGCAGTACTTC.

The rearrangement joins TRBV6-1 to TRBJ2-1; D is possibly TRBD1 (5 bases). V gave up 3 bases and J gave up 9 bases, with 15 bases separating them. This CDR3 spans 14 amino acids. Germline loops: CDR1 MNHNS, CDR2 SASEGT. In nucleotides, the CDR3 is TGTGCCAGCAGTGAGAGATCAGGGTCGGGTGAGCAGTTCTTC. Translating gives CASSERSGSGEQFF.

This sequence joins TRBV6-2 or TRBV6-3 and TRBJ2-1; 9 bases line up with TRBD2. V was clipped by 2 bases and J by 5 bases; unmatched bases: 4. Germline V gives CDR1 MNHEY, CDR2 SVGEGT. The CDR3 extends over 15 amino acids. CDR3 amino acids: CASSYGREGHNEQFF. The CDR3 bases are TGTGCCAGCAGTTACGGGCGGGAGGGCCACAATGAGCAGTTCTTC.

To note about this clone: Germline is not matched at one junction end, which may reflect a read error. This chain joins TRBV11-3 and TRBJ2-3; TRBD1 might be the D (5 bases). CDR1 and CDR2 (germline): SGHNT, YENEEA. The CDR3 sequence is 15 residues long. Here the CDR3 reads CASSVDSITTDTQYF. CDR3 DNA sequence: TGTGCCAGCAGCGTAGACAGCATCACCACAGATACGCAGTATTTT.

The chain links TRBV5-1 to TRBJ2-3; D call uncertain. In germline, CDR1 is SGHRS, CDR2 YFSETQ. Trimming removed 3 bases at V and 2 bases at J, with 4 bases between. The CDR3 is made up of 12 amino acids. The CDR3 region has the DNA TGCGCCAGCAGCTCCGACACAGATACGCAGTATTTT. Translation gives CASSSDTDTQYF.

The chain uses TRBV6-5 and TRBJ1-3, with D uncertain. V shed 4 bases and J shed 0 bases, with 7 bases lying between them. The germline V gene encodes CDR1 MNHEY and CDR2 SVGAGI. CDR3 length: 14 amino acids. CDR3 DNA sequence: TGTGCCAGCAGTTCCCCCCACTCTGGAAACACCATATATTTT. Encoded protein: CASSSPHSGNTIYF.

The chain combines TRBV4-1 with TRBJ1-1; D may be TRBD1 (6 bases). The V end lost 0 bases, the J end lost 3 bases, and 14 bases lay between the germline ends. This CDR3 comprises 16 residues. The germline gives CDR1 MGHRA, CDR2 YSYEKL. This CDR3 is CASSQDGEGVDTEAFF. The CDR3 DNA reads TGCGCCAGCAGCCAAGATGGGGAGGGGGTCGACACTGAAGCTTTCTTT.

The V gene is TRBV9, the J gene TRBJ2-2, with 9 bases lining up with TRBD2. The V gene's germline CDR1 is SGDLS and CDR2 YYNGEE. The CDR3 is made up of 17 amino acids. After removal of 0 bases from V and 5 bases from J, the junction contained 8 bases not matched to a gene. The chain's CDR3 is CASSVGGSGRKTGELFF. In nucleotides, the CDR3 is TGTGCCAGCAGCGTAGGAGGTAGCGGGAGAAAAACCGGGGAGCTGTTTTTT.

The chain links TRBV28 to TRBJ2-3, with D unclear. The CDR3 is made up of 13 amino acids. The V end lost 2 bases, the J end lost 2 bases, and 5 bases lay between the germline ends. In germline, CDR1 is MDHEN, CDR2 SYDVKM. CDR3 sequence reads: CASSLPPTDTQYF. CDR3 nucleotide sequence: TGTGCCAGCAGTTTACCCCCCACAGATACGCAGTATTTT.

The gene calls are TRBV5-1 and TRBJ1-1, with 7 bases identical to TRBD1. This CDR3 comprises 12 residues. CDR1 SGHRS and CDR2 YFSETQ come from the germline V gene. With 1 base clipped from V and 8 bases from J, the junction kept 2 bases outside the gene matches. In nucleotides, the CDR3 is TGCGCCAGCAGCTTGACGACAGGGGAAGCTTTCTTT. Translated, it gives CASSLTTGEAFF. The full variable domain, with the rest looked up from reference TRBV5-1 and TRBJ1-1, is KAGVTQTPRYLIKTRGQQVTLSCSPISGHRSVSWYQQTPGQGLQFLFEYFSETQRNKGNFPGRFSGRQFSNSRSEMNVSTLELGDSALYLCASSLTTGEAFFGQGTRLTVV.

The chain links TRBV29-1 to TRBJ1-5; D might be TRBD1 (6 bases). This CDR3 is built from 15 residues. CDR1 SQVTM and CDR2 ANQGSEA come from the germline V gene. V lost 5 bases to trimming and J lost 6 bases, with 20 bases between them. CDR3 nucleotides: TGCAGCGTTACTGGGACACCGGAGGATGGTCAGCCCCAGCATTTT. Protein sequence: CSVTGTPEDGQPQHF.

The chain has TRBV13 and TRBJ1-1; D is possibly TRBD1 (6 bases). Germline V gene sequence: CDR1 PRHDT, CDR2 FYEKMQ (reference sequence). The germline V and J ends were trimmed by 5 bases and 5 bases, with 18 bases remaining between them. The CDR3 contains 15 residues. The CDR3 DNA reads TGTGCCAGCAGCGAATTAGGGGAGGGGGGTACTGAAGCTTTCTTT. It encodes CASSELGEGGTEAFF.

V gene TRBV9 combines with J gene TRBJ2-1; D ambiguous. V gave up 0 bases and J gave up 9 bases, with 10 bases separating them. CDR1 and CDR2 from the germline V gene are SGDLS and YYNGEE. The CDR3 loop spans 13 amino acids. CDR3 residues: CASSVDSRVEQFF. The CDR3 DNA reads as TGTGCCAGCAGCGTAGACTCCCGGGTTGAGCAGTTCTTC.

The chain joins TRBV18 to TRBJ2-5; a possible D gene is TRBD2 (7 bases). Per the germline V gene, CDR1 is KGHSH and CDR2 is LQKENI. The CDR3 is 15 residues long. Trimming removed 6 bases from V and 1 base from J, with 15 bases in between. The CDR3 sequence is CASSLGGVLQETQYF. The CDR3 DNA is TGTGCCAGCTCCCTAGGGGGGGTACTCCAAGAGACCCAGTACTTC.

V gene TRBV5-1 combines with J gene TRBJ2-2, with unresolved D. V lost 2 bases, J lost 3 bases, and 11 bases lay in between. This CDR3 has 15 residues. Germline V CDR1 and CDR2: SGHRS, YFSETQ. The chain's CDR3 is CASSFFGPDTGELFF. CDR3 nucleotides: TGCGCCAGCAGCTTTTTCGGTCCAGACACCGGGGAGCTGTTTTTT.

The chain's CDR3 is CASNNGELFF. DNA for the CDR3: TGTGCCAGCAACAACGGGGAGCTGTTTTTT. J is TRBJ2-2 and V is TRBV21-1. TRBV21-1 is given as a pseudogene. This CDR3 contains 10 residues.

The genes are TRBV4-1 and TRBJ2-2; D perhaps matches TRBD2 (5 bases). Germline V gene lookup returns CDR1 MGHRA and CDR2 YSYEKL. V was pared by 0 bases and J by 5 bases, with 13 bases between. The CDR3 loop spans 16 amino acids. CDR3 loop: CASSQDSLAGTGELFF. In DNA, the CDR3 is TGCGCCAGCAGCCAAGATTCCCTAGCCGGAACCGGGGAGCTGTTTTTT.

In regard to this clone: A junction end diverges from the germline sequence, so it may reflect a read error. The chain is built from TRBV4-3 and TRBJ2-2; either TRBD1 or TRBD2 may supply D (5 bases each). CDR3 size: 16 residues. The germline V gene has CDR1 LGHNA and CDR2 YSLEER. The CDR3 coding sequence is TGCGCCAGCAACCAAGACGGGACGGTAAACACCGGGGAGCTGTTTTTT. Its protein is CASNQDGTVNTGELFF.

This chain joins TRBV6-6 and TRBJ1-2; 8 nucleotides align to TRBD1. Germline assignment: CDR1 MNHNY and CDR2 SVGAGI (reference sequence). The V gene end was trimmed by 4 bases and the J gene end by 0 bases; junction bases not matched to a gene: 7. This CDR3 spans 16 amino acids. Here the CDR3 DNA reads TGTGCCAGCAGTTCGGGGTACAGGGGGACTAACTATGGCTACACCTTC. This translates into CASSSGYRGTNYGYTF.

V is TRBV7-9 and J is TRBJ2-3; D is possibly TRBD2 (6 bases). The CDR3 extends over 14 amino acids. Trimming removed 2 bases from V and 8 bases from J, with 14 bases in between. Germline CDR1 SEHNR, CDR2 FQNEAQ (reference sequence). The CDR3 here is CASSLTLADTTQYF. DNA of the CDR3: TGTGCCAGCAGCTTAACACTAGCTGATACTACGCAGTATTTT.

This chain links TRBV5-1 with TRBJ2-3; no clear D gene. Germline V gene lookup returns CDR1 SGHRS and CDR2 YFSETQ. V lost 0 bases and J 6 bases, leaving 11 bases between the germline ends. The CDR3 spans 14 residues. Here the CDR3 reads CASSLEQFPDTQYF. The CDR3 nucleotides read TGCGCCAGCAGCTTGGAGCAGTTTCCGGATACGCAGTATTTT.